Given below is one T cell receptor beta chain in context. This entry is derived from a study of blood T cell repertoires in COVID-19. On the study more broadly: COVID-19 samples from acute and convalescent phases originated in the United States, Italy and Spain. Nucleic acid was either cDNA or gDNA, and it came from T cells, B-cell-depleted T cells, or PBMCs.

In the original workflow: It was from reference gene primer amplification that nucleated cell counts were estimated. Produced via immunoSEQ multiplex PCR; TCRdb's table is partial and in-frame only. Clonal size and the V and J genes are those of that table, whereas D and trimming came from the DNA. The table records 200,000 to 250,000 clones, around 90% of them present only once. The V end was cut by 3 bases, the J end by 0 bases, with 6 bases between. The CDR3 is 14 amino acids. CDR1 MNHEY and CDR2 SMNVEV come from the germline V gene (reference sequence). The sample taken for sequencing was peripheral blood. The chain combines TRBV27 with TRBJ1-5; D remains unclear. This clonotype was sampled from a young man with active or convalescent COVID-19. DNA of the CDR3: TGTGCCAGCAGTTTGGCTGGTAGCAATCAGCCCCAGCATTTT. This gives the protein CASSLAGSNQPQHF.